Listed here are 20 T cell receptor beta chains from one sample, sequenced in a study of tumor-infiltrating lymphocytes in primary liver carcinoma. Unsorted bulk tissue of about 20-32 mg yielded co-extracted RNA and DNA. Total RNA amounting to 500 ng was the source from which TCR beta cDNA was made with a constant-region primer. Three nested multiplex PCR rounds, a slightly modified ARM-PCR method, built the TCR beta libraries. PCR rounds one and two used TRBV1-TRBV30 forward primers with a C-beta reverse primer for around 9 cycles each. TCRdb reprocessed the multiplex PCR reads via MiXCR and lists one record per CDR3 protein. This sample has 84,000 or so distinct CDR3 sequences, with roughly 72% found just once. Sequences were obtained from liver tumor tissue from sampling region 1. Subset described: tumor region T1, superior pole. All receptors derive from a man aged 40-49 years with primary liver carcinoma and hepatitis B virus infection.

As concerns this clonotype: The germline gene is not matched at one end of the junction; a read error may be the cause. The chain uses TRBV20-1 and TRBJ1-2; 7 bases are a match to TRBD1. The V gene's germline CDR1 is DFQATT and CDR2 SNEGSKA (reference sequence). This CDR3 spans 13 amino acids. CDR3 DNA: TGCAGTGCTAGAGTGACAGGGACGGATGGCTACATCTTC. It is translated as CSARVTGTDGYIF.

The J gene is TRBJ2-5, the V gene TRBV6-5, with 7 bases lining up with TRBD2. CDR1 is MNHEY, CDR2 SVGAGI, per germline. CDR3 length: 17 amino acids. The CDR3 spells CTSTLVGGRISGETQYF. CDR3 nucleotides: TGTACTAGCACCCTGGTGGGCGGGAGAATTTCAGGAGAGACCCAGTACTTC.

Note on this clonotype: One junction end does not reproduce the germline sequence, and a read error may be involved. The gene calls are TRBV4-1 and TRBJ1-1; TRBD1 might be the D (5 bases). Germline assignment: CDR1 MGHRA and CDR2 YSYEKL. The CDR3 runs 15 residues. Here the CDR3 DNA reads TGCGCCAGCAGCCAAGATCCGGGGGGGAACACCGAAGCTTTCTTT. Translation gives CASSQDPGGNTEAFF.

With regard to this clonotype: This is likely a read error, given that the CDR3 carries no conserved phenylalanine or tryptophan at its end. The genes are TRBV12-3 or TRBV12-4 and TRBJ1-1; D gene ambiguous. Trimming cost V 5 bases and J 11 bases, with 18 bases left between them. The CDR3 runs 13 residues. CDR3 nucleotide sequence: TGTGCCAGCAGTCTAGGACCCCAGGAGAACGCTTTCTCT. It translates to CASSLGPQENAFS.

J is TRBJ2-2 and V is TRBV6-5, with 7 bases identical to TRBD2. V lost 4 bases to trimming and J lost 5 bases; unmatched junction nucleotides: 7. There are 15 residues in the CDR3. Per the germline V gene, CDR1 is MNHEY and CDR2 is SVGAGI. Here the CDR3 DNA reads TGTGCCAGCAGTTCCTTGAGCGGGACTACCGGGGAGCTGTTTTTT. This sequence encodes CASSSLSGTTGELFF.

The genes are TRBV6-2 or TRBV6-3 and TRBJ2-3, with a possible D match to TRBD2 (5 bases). The germline CDR1 and CDR2 sequences are MNHEY and SVGEGT. V dropped 7 bases and J dropped 1 base, with 21 bases sitting between them. The CDR3 loop spans 17 amino acids. CDR3 in DNA: TGTGCCAGCAACACGAGGGATTCCCGGCAGGGCACAGATACGCAGTATTTT. This translates into CASNTRDSRQGTDTQYF.

Remarks on this clonotype: A much larger clone lies one base from this, so it may be a read error. The genes are TRBV28 and TRBJ1-2; D call uncertain. Per the germline V gene, CDR1 is MDHEN and CDR2 is SYDVKM. The length of the CDR3 is 12 residues. The CDR3 DNA sequence: TGTGGCAGCAGCAGCACTAACTATGGCTACACCTTC. It translates to CGSSSTNYGYTF.

Note on this clonotype: A read error is possible here, since a much larger clone lies one base away. The chain combines TRBV6-5 with TRBJ2-5; 7 bases match TRBD1. The V segment lost 10 bases and the J segment 2 bases; nucleotides outside the gene matches: 10. CDR3 length equals 14 residues. The germline gives CDR1 MNHEY, CDR2 SVGAGI. The CDR3 loop is CANSQDRRQETQYF. CDR3 coding DNA: TGTGCCAACAGCCAGGACAGGAGGCAAGAGACCCAGTACTTC.

On this clonotype itself: Since the CDR3 does not end with the conserved phenylalanine or tryptophan, this likely comes from a read error. The genes are TRBV11-2 and TRBJ2-2, with D possibly matching TRBD1 (5 bases). CDR1 and CDR2 (germline): SGHAT, FQNNGV. The CDR3 extends over 17 amino acids. CDR3 DNA sequence: TGTACCAGCAGCTTAGTTCGGACGTACCCAGGGATCGGGGAGCTGTTTTTG. This translates into CTSSLVRTYPGIGELFL.

J is TRBJ2-2 and V is TRBV7-3; TRBD1 or TRBD2 may be the D gene (5 bases each). CDR1 is SGHTA and CDR2 is FQGTGA in the germline V gene. The CDR3 has 16 amino acids. V gave up 0 bases and J gave up 2 bases, with 10 bases separating them. CDR3 protein: CASSLTWGNNTGELFF. The CDR3 DNA sequence: TGTGCCAGCAGCTTAACGTGGGGGAATAACACCGGGGAGCTGTTTTTT.

About this clonotype itself: Likely a read error: the CDR3 ends without its conserved phenylalanine or tryptophan. The rearrangement links TRBV10-3 to TRBJ2-7; D gene unclear. Trimming shortened V by 6 bases and J by 9 bases, and 15 bases separated the two germline ends. The CDR3 totals 12 residues. The V gene's germline CDR1 is ENHRY and CDR2 SYGVKD. The CDR3 sequence is CAISRDDSTQYY. CDR3 DNA: TGTGCCATCAGCAGAGATGACTCAACGCAGTACTAC.

A remark on this clonotype: One end of the junction varies from germline; a read error may be responsible. The chain has TRBV28 and TRBJ2-3, with a possible D match to TRBD2 (6 bases). Looked up from germline, CDR1 is MDHEN and CDR2 is SYDVKM. The CDR3 spans 13 residues. CDR3 sequence: CASSGLYKDTHYF. CDR3 bases: TGTGCCAGCAGTGGACTATACAAAGATACGCACTATTTT.

The chain employs TRBV6-2 or TRBV6-3 and TRBJ2-6; D not certain. Germline-derived CDR1 and CDR2 are MNHEY and SVGEGT. The CDR3 is 14 amino acids. The V and J ends lost 6 bases and 3 bases respectively, with 9 bases between them. The DNA for the CDR3 is TGTGCCAGCAGCTACACCTATGGGGCCAACGTCCTGACTTTC. Encoded protein: CASSYTYGANVLTF.

This clonotype came up many times. The V call is TRBV7-8, the J call TRBJ1-1; the match to TRBD1 covers 12 bases. Germline CDR1 and CDR2: SGHVS and FQNEAQ. This CDR3 is built from 17 residues. V lost 1 base and J lost 3; bases outside the gene matches: 6. The CDR3 sequence is CASSLGGQGAGDTEAFF. The DNA for the CDR3 is TGTGCCAGCAGCTTAGGGGGACAGGGGGCTGGGGACACTGAAGCTTTCTTT.

This clonotype came up a few times. The chain employs TRBV2 and TRBJ1-3, with D tentatively TRBD1 (5 bases). Deletions cut 1 base from V and 1 base from J, with 5 bases between. CDR1 SNHLY and CDR2 FYNNEI come from the germline V gene. The CDR3 extends over 14 amino acids. CDR3 sequence: CASSEDRSGNTIYF. CDR3 nucleotide sequence: TGTGCCAGCAGTGAAGACAGGTCTGGAAACACCATATATTTT.

A remark on this clonotype: A read error is possible here, since a much larger clone lies one base away. V usage is TRBV7-9 and J usage is TRBJ2-7; 7 bases map to TRBD2. The CDR3 length is 15 residues. Germline CDR1 is SEHNR and CDR2 is FQNEAQ (reference sequence). V gave up 5 bases and J gave up 7 bases; unmatched junction bases: 14. The CDR3 region is CASSTRGGSPWEQYF. The CDR3 nucleotides read TGTGCCAGCAGCACTCGAGGCGGGAGCCCTTGGGAGCAGTACTTC.

CDR3 DNA: TGCGCCAGCAGCCTTGGACAGGGTGCCCCGGAAATTCCCTACGGGCAGTTCTTC. It is translated as CASSLGQGAPEIPYGQFF. This chain joins TRBV4-1 and TRBJ2-7, with TRBD1 matching over 8 bases. The closer fit of TRBJ2-1 to the DNA end suggests the J call may be wrong. The germline V gene encodes CDR1 MGHRA and CDR2 YSYEKL. CDR3 length: 18 residues.

This clonotype has just a few counts. V usage is TRBV24-1 and J usage is TRBJ2-1, with 8 bases matching TRBD1. The CDR3 length is 15 residues. After removal of 4 bases from V and 8 bases from J, the junction contained 9 bases not matched to a gene. The germline V gene has CDR1 KGHDR and CDR2 SFDVKD. CDR3 sequence (DNA): TGTGCCACCAGTGACTATCGGGACAGGATAGATGAGCAGTTCTTC. It is translated as CATSDYRDRIDEQFF.

The chain employs TRBV28 and TRBJ2-5; TRBD2 might be the D (7 bases). V was pared by 6 bases and J by 5 bases, with 25 bases between. The CDR3 totals 17 residues. In germline, CDR1 is MDHEN, CDR2 SYDVKM. CDR3 protein: CASRPAGGASRGETQYF. The CDR3 DNA reads as TGTGCCAGCAGACCCGCTGGGGGGGCCTCTAGGGGGGAGACCCAGTACTTC.

Worth noting for this clonotype: No conserved phenylalanine or tryptophan ends this CDR3, so it is likely a read error. The gene calls are TRBV10-3 and TRBJ2-7; D gene uncertain. The V end was cut by 3 bases, the J end by 6 bases, with 6 bases between. Germline V gene sequence: CDR1 ENHRY, CDR2 SYGVKD. The CDR3 is made up of 11 amino acids. The DNA of the CDR3 is TGTGCCATCAGTGAATGGCCCGAGCAGTACCTT. Protein sequence: CAISEWPEQYL.